This record covers a single T cell receptor beta chain. Sequenced by immunoSEQ multiplex PCR; TCRdb stores in-frame clones only, minus some. The sample holds 300,000 to 350,000 clones; 90% are singletons and the top ten take 4% to 5.5%. This record belongs to a study of blood T cell repertoires in COVID-19. The germline V and J ends were trimmed by 1 base and 2 bases, with 13 bases remaining between them. The CDR3 runs 16 residues. CDR1 SGHNT and CDR2 YENEEA come from the germline V gene. The chain carries TRBV11-3 and TRBJ2-3, with D perhaps matching TRBD2 (7 bases). The sequencing sample was made of PBMCs or T cells enriched from blood (not recorded which). The clonotype comes from a young woman with acute COVID-19. The CDR3 nucleotides read TGTGCCAGCAGCTTAGGTGGGGGGGCCGACACAGATACGCAGTATTTT. Its translation: CASSLGGGADTDTQYF. The full variable domain, its missing parts supplied by reference TRBV11-3 and TRBJ2-3, is EAGVVQSPRYKIIEKKQPVAFWCNPISGHNTLYWYLQNLGQGPELLIRYENEEAVDDSQLPKDRFSAERLKGVDSTLKIQPAELGDSAVYLCASSLGGGADTDTQYFGPGTRLTVL.